Detailed here is one T cell receptor beta chain. No cognate antigen has been identified for it. Base qualities are not at hand, and no much larger clone is one base apart. Patients undergoing total pancreatectomy with islet autotransplantation (TPIAT) were the source of the chronic pancreatitis pancreas tissue. The chronic pancreatitis patients who were included had no known history of diabetes. For TCRbeta sequencing, genomic DNA was pulled straight from bulk pancreas tissue, skipping any T cell sorting. At two US centers, pancreas tissues from patients and organ donors were collected on a consecutive basis. The data belong to a study of immune characteristics of hereditary and idiopathic chronic pancreatitis. Study-wide context: Local immune cells and TCRbeta repertoires in the pancreas were profiled in this study for hereditary and idiopathic chronic pancreatitis, with control organ donor pancreases used for comparison. TCRbeta sequencing covered 4 or 5 control pancreases, 7 or 8 hereditary chronic pancreatitis pancreases and about six idiopathic chronic pancreatitis pancreases. Minimal in vitro experimental manipulation of pancreas-infiltrating T cells was the reason the gDNA-based approach was selected. Findings and caveats that apply to the study as a whole: Chronic pancreatitis caused by alcohol use was not included in the study. Patient tissue was available only at the time of TPIAT, so disease duration differences may have influenced immune findings. Significantly increased TCRbeta repertoire diversity and reduced clonality were observed in both chronic pancreatitis groups relative to controls. Differences in Vbeta-Jbeta gene family usage, including TRBV10, TRBV19, TRBV23 and TRBV5, were found between hereditary and idiopathic chronic pancreatitis. Numbers of productive TCR rearrangements correlated positively with disease severity scores among some 14 chronic pancreatitis patients.

There are 17 amino acids in the CDR3, from cysteine to phenylalanine inclusive. Kept here is only the CDR3 DNA, which spans 51 bases and is read in frame from base 1. Ends trimmed: V by 6 bases, J by 0 bases; bases unmatched to a gene: 8. CDR1 and CDR2, looked up from the germline V gene, are SNHLY and FYNNEI. The library was generated by the immunoSEQ multiplex PCR assay. From pancreatic genomic DNA, the TCRbeta CDR3 region and adjacent sequences were amplified and sequenced. The original methods were these. Repertoire diversity was measured as a mean normalized Shannon-Wiener index, alongside productive clonality and productive rearrangement counts. Control and chronic pancreatitis repertoire metrics were compared with the nonparametric Mann-Whitney U test. Shared clonotypes were defined as CDR3beta sequences with identical amino acid composition and length across subjects. This immuneACCESS table, as held by TCRdb, lists in-frame sequences with V and J called but not all clones. Of the missing ones, under half trace to an unresolved V gene in checked studies; the others have no known cause. That table gives V, J and clone size, and the DNA gave D and trimming. The sample records just under 6,000 clones, 73% of which are singletons. Jointly, the top ten make up around 7.8% of the sample.

The rearrangement combines TRBV2 with TRBJ1-5; 10 bases in between match TRBD1. This clonotype originated in a human donor with chronic pancreatitis. The sample taken for sequencing was pancreas tissue with hereditary chronic pancreatitis. The CDR3 protein: CASSRQGAGISNQPQHF. The DNA sequence is given as TGTGCCAGCAGCCGACAGGGGGCGGGTATTAGCAATCAGCCCCAGCATTTT. Full variable domain (CDR3 extended with the reference TRBV2 and TRBJ1-5 proteins): EPEVTQTPSHQVTQMGQEVILRCVPISNHLYFYWYRQILGQKVEFLVSFYNNEISEKSEIFDDQFSVERPDGSNFTLKIRSTKLEDSAMYFCASSRQGAGISNQPQHFGDGTRLSIL.